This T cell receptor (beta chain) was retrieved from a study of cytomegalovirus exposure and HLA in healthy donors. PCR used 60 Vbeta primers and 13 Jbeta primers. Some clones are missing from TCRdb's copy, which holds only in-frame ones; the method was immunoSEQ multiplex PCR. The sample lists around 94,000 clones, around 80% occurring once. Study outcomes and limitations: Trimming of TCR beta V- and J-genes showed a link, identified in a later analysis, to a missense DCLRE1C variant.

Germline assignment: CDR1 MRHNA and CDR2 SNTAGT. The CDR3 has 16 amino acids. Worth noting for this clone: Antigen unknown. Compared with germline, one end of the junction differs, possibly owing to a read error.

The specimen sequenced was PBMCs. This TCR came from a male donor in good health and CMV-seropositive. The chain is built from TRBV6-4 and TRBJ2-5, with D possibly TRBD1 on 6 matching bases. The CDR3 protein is CASSARAGDREETRYF. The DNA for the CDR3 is TGTGCCAGCAGTGCCCGGGCAGGGGATCGAGAAGAGACCCGGTACTTC.